This TCR beta chain emerged from a study of siplizumab effects on memory and regulatory T cells. General study results and limits: Naive T cells seemed more diverse than memory cells and seemed major alloresponse contributors.

On this clone: The antigen is not known.

This table comes from immunoSEQ multiplex PCR, and its TCRdb copy is limited to in-frame clones, with some not included. This table holds tens of thousands of clones, roughly 94% found once. Per germline, CDR1 GTSNPN and CDR2 SVGIG (reference sequence). The CDR3 sequence is 16 residues long. V gave up 2 bases and J gave up 0 bases, with 14 bases separating them. What was sequenced was non-Treg CD4+ T cells sorted from blood. The chain employs TRBV30 and TRBJ1-5, with D perhaps TRBD1 (5 bases). This sequence originates from a human donor in good health. The CDR3 DNA follows: TGTGCCTGGAGTTTCCCCAGTGGGGCTAGCAATCAGCCCCAGCATTTT. Translated, it gives CAWSFPSGASNQPQHF.